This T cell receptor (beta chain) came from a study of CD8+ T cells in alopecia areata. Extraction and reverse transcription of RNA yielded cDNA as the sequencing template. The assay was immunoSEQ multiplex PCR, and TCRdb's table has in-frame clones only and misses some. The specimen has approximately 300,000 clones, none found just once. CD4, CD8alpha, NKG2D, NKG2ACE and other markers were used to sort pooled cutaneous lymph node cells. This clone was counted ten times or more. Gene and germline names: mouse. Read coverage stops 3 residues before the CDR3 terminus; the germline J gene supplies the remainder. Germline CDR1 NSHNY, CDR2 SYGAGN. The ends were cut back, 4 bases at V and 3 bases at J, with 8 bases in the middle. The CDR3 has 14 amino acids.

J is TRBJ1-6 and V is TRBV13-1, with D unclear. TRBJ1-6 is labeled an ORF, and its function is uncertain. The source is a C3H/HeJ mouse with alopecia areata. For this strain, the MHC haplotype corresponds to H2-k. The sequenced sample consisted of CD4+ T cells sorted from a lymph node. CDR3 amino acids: CASSPDNYNSPLYF. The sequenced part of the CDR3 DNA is TGTGCCAGCAGTCCCGACAACTATAATTCGCCC.